This TCR beta chain is from a study of shared T cell receptors in the human thymus. V was cut by 4 bases and J by 0 bases, with 10 bases left in between. CDR1 and CDR2 from the germline V gene are MNHEY and SMNVEV (reference sequence). There are 15 residues in the CDR3. Here immunoSEQ multiplex PCR was the method, and the copy in TCRdb shows in-frame clones only, minus some. The table lists 540,000 or so clones, more than 75% of them singletons. The same sample was also used in a study of human thymus T cells. That investigation notes: Healthy Finnish infants undergoing corrective surgery for congenital heart defects provided the donor material. The thymus was resected at corrective cardiac surgery. Use of V and J genes seemed skewed within the thymic and blood repertoires.

The rearrangement links TRBV27 to TRBJ2-1, with D perhaps matching TRBD1 (6 bases). The sequence came from a boy under three years old with a congenital heart defect. The sample was thymocytes. Written as DNA, the CDR3 is TGTGCCAGCAGTTCCAGGGGAAGCTCCTACAATGAGCAGTTCTTC. It yields the protein CASSSRGSSYNEQFF.